There are many counts of the clone carrying this T cell receptor beta chain. As yet, its antigen is unknown. CDR1 and CDR2 from the germline V gene are SQVTM and ANQGSEA. Trimming removed 6 bases from V and 5 bases from J, with 19 bases in between. The CDR3 has 14 residues. As part of library construction, unique molecular identifiers were attached to individual cDNA molecules. TCRdb recomputed calls from the 5' RACE reads with MiXCR, one row per CDR3 protein. Among tens of thousands of distinct CDR3 sequences listed, roughly an eighth were seen once. This sample stems from a study of early T cells in non-severe SARS-CoV-2 infection. At the level of the study: From unsorted whole blood, bulk RNA was sequenced, and the chains remained unpaired.

General observations from the study: Anti-spike CD8 responses were favored by VDJdb matching, which missed private and CD4 specificities.

The receptor was isolated from an adult who was a healthcare worker with PCR-confirmed SARS-CoV-2 infection or an uninfected control (not recorded which). Material for sequencing was whole blood. The rearrangement uses TRBV29-1 and TRBJ1-1; TRBD1 might be the D (6 bases). The CDR3 nucleotides are TGCAGCGTCAACAGGGACTTTCGGAGGACTGAAGCTTTCTTT. Its translation: CSVNRDFRRTEAFF.